This entry lists 25 T cell receptor beta chains sequenced from one sample in a study of glioma-infiltrating T cells. Using RNA template, CDR3s of TCR alpha and beta were amplified with iRepertoire arm-PCR. TCRdb re-derived calls from the multiplex PCR reads in MiXCR, one entry per CDR3 protein. The sample lists fewer than 500,000 distinct CDR3 sequences, roughly 41% occurring once. The sequenced sample was glioma tissue, nonneoplastic brain tissue, or PBMCs (not recorded which). All receptors come from a human donor with low-grade glioma or glioblastoma, undergoing nonglioma brain surgery, or in good health (not recorded which).

A word on this clonotype: A much larger clonotype is one base distant, so this may be a read error. The V gene is TRBV6-5, the J gene TRBJ2-1, with D possibly being TRBD1 or TRBD2 (5 bases each). Germline V lookup: CDR1 MNHEY, CDR2 SVGAGI. V shed 7 bases and J shed 4 bases, with 17 bases lying between them. The CDR3 has 15 residues. The CDR3, as DNA: TGTGCCAGCACCTCTCGAGGGGCCGCTTACAATGAGCAGTTCTTC. The encoded protein is CASTSRGAAYNEQFF.

There are a few counts of this clonotype. This rearrangement joins TRBV11-2 to TRBJ2-7; TRBD1 matches 7 bases. Trimming removed 5 bases from V and 3 bases from J; junction bases left unmatched: 10. Germline V gene data show CDR1 as SGHAT and CDR2 as FQNNGV. The CDR3 consists of 15 residues. The CDR3 DNA is TGTGCCAGCAGCCCCCTCCCTGACAGGGACTACGAGCAGTACTTC. It specifies CASSPLPDRDYEQYF.

V is TRBV20-1 and J is TRBJ1-3; 9 bases map to TRBD1. Per germline, CDR1 DFQATT and CDR2 SNEGSKA (reference sequence). The length of the CDR3 is 13 residues. V trimming: 4 bases; J trimming: 5 bases; junction bases outside the gene matches: 3. Here the CDR3 reads CSATQGARNTIYF. The CDR3 DNA follows: TGCAGTGCTACACAGGGGGCTAGAAACACCATATATTTT.

As concerns this clonotype: Mismatch with germline at one junction end may stem from a read error. V and J are TRBV20-1 and TRBJ2-5; D possibly corresponds to TRBD2 (6 bases). Germline CDR1 is DFQATT and CDR2 is SNEGSKA (reference sequence). The CDR3 is 14 residues long. Here the CDR3 DNA reads TGCAGTGTTAGAGATCGGCTCGGAGGGGAGACCCAGTACTTC. Its protein product is CSVRDRLGGETQYF.

The V call is TRBV4-1, the J call TRBJ2-1, with D perhaps assigned TRBD1 or TRBD2 (5 bases each). The CDR3 loop spans 15 amino acids. V was shortened by 0 bases and J by 6 bases, with 12 bases between the two germline ends. Germline assignment: CDR1 MGHRA and CDR2 YSYEKL. The CDR3 region is CASSQEGVPLNEQFF. In DNA, the CDR3 is TGCGCCAGCAGCCAAGAGGGGGTACCCCTCAATGAGCAGTTCTTC.

This sequence joins TRBV19 and TRBJ2-2; D possibly uses TRBD1 or TRBD2 (6 bases each). In germline, CDR1 is LNHDA, CDR2 SQIVND (reference sequence). The germline V and J ends were trimmed by 0 bases and 4 bases, with 12 bases remaining between them. The CDR3 is made up of 16 amino acids. The DNA of the CDR3 is TGTGCCAGTAGTATAGATGAGTCGGGGGCCACCGGGGAGCTGTTTTTT. It specifies CASSIDESGATGELFF.

This clonotype has a handful of counts. This chain uses TRBV20-1 with TRBJ2-7, with 7 bases matching TRBD2. CDR1 and CDR2 from the germline V gene are DFQATT and SNEGSKA (reference sequence). The CDR3 totals 13 residues. V lost 0 bases to trimming and J lost 6 bases; unmatched junction nucleotides: 5. For the CDR3, the DNA is TGCAGTGCTAGAGATGGACTAGTCTTCGAGCAGTACTTC. Encoded protein: CSARDGLVFEQYF.

This clonotype was seen many times. V gene TRBV6-1 combines with J gene TRBJ2-5; no clear D. The germline gives CDR1 MNHNS, CDR2 SASEGT. The V end lost 7 bases, the J end lost 4 bases, and 13 bases lay between the germline ends. The CDR3 has 13 amino acids. CDR3: CASTPPSAETQYF. The CDR3 region has the DNA TGTGCCAGCACCCCTCCCTCGGCAGAGACCCAGTACTTC.

This clonotype occurred many times. This chain uses TRBV6-2 or TRBV6-3 with TRBJ2-1, with a weak D call TRBD2 (6 bases). There are 16 residues in the CDR3. V shed 4 bases and J shed 4 bases, with 17 bases lying between them. The germline gives CDR1 MNHEY, CDR2 SVGEGT. The CDR3 spells CASSSPPGLKYNEQFF. CDR3 DNA: TGTGCCAGCAGTTCCCCACCGGGACTCAAGTACAATGAGCAGTTCTTC.

The chain is built from TRBV20-1 and TRBJ2-2; the match to TRBD1 covers 8 bases. This CDR3 contains 14 residues. Germline V gene lookup returns CDR1 DFQATT and CDR2 SNEGSKA (reference sequence). J lost 4 bases, V lost 2 bases, and 3 bases had no gene match. DNA for the CDR3: TGCAGTGCTAGACGGGACAGGCTCACCGGGGAGCTGTTTTTT. Encoded protein: CSARRDRLTGELFF.

With regard to this clonotype: This may arise from a read error, as a much more abundant clone is one base away. The rearrangement uses TRBV4-3 and TRBJ1-5, with D hard to call. The ends were cut back, 4 bases at V and 5 bases at J, with 9 bases in the middle. Germline V gene sequence: CDR1 LGHNA, CDR2 YSLEER. The CDR3 is 13 residues long. The CDR3 DNA follows: TGCGCCAGCAGCCGTGATGGATATCAGCCCCAGCATTTT. It codes for CASSRDGYQPQHF.

This chain joins TRBV7-9 and TRBJ2-2; 7 bases map to TRBD1. Germline assignment: CDR1 SEHNR and CDR2 FQNEAQ (reference sequence). The junction had 6 bases not matched to a gene; V was cut back by 8 bases and J by 6 bases. This CDR3 has 13 residues. In nucleotides, the CDR3 is TGTGCCAGCGTATATACAGGGGCCGGGGAGCTGTTTTTT. As protein: CASVYTGAGELFF.

In regard to this clonotype: A much larger clone differs from this one at a single base, so this may be a read error. This rearrangement joins TRBV20-1 to TRBJ1-1; D might be TRBD1 (6 bases). This CDR3 has 14 residues. Germline V gene sequence: CDR1 DFQATT, CDR2 SNEGSKA (reference sequence). The CDR3 spells CSDRRDTSNTEAFF. For the CDR3, the DNA is TGCAGTGATAGACGGGACACCTCGAACACTGAAGCTTTCTTT.

This clonotype was seen ten or more times. This sequence joins TRBV27 and TRBJ1-2; the D gene is possibly TRBD1 (6 bases). The CDR3 contains 15 residues. V was shortened by 4 bases and J by 1 base, with 13 bases between the two germline ends. CDR1 MNHEY and CDR2 SMNVEV come from the germline V gene (reference sequence). CDR3 amino acids: CASSSRQDFNYGYTF. CDR3 DNA sequence: TGTGCCAGCAGTTCTCGACAGGACTTTAACTATGGCTACACCTTC.

As concerns this clonotype: At one end the junction does not follow the germline gene, possibly because of a read error. The chain joins TRBV29-1 to TRBJ2-7, with D tentatively TRBD2 (5 bases). Germline CDR1 reads SQVTM; CDR2 reads ANQGSEA. CDR3 length equals 12 residues. The CDR3 here is CSVEDPPYEQYF. CDR3 sequence (DNA): TGTAGCGTTGAAGATCCCCCCTACGAGCAGTACTTC.

The J gene is TRBJ1-1, the V gene TRBV20-1; the D gene is possibly TRBD1 (5 bases). The germline gives CDR1 DFQATT, CDR2 SNEGSKA (reference sequence). This CDR3 comprises 15 residues. V lost 2 bases, J lost 0 bases, and 13 bases lay in between. CDR3 nucleotide sequence: TGCAGTGCTAGAACGGCAGGGCGCATGAACACTGAAGCTTTCTTT. Its protein product is CSARTAGRMNTEAFF.

This clonotype showed up just a few times. The V gene is TRBV27, the J gene TRBJ2-5; tentatively, D is TRBD1 (5 bases). The CDR3 contains 15 residues. V was pared by 4 bases and J by 5 bases, with 17 bases between. The germline V gene encodes CDR1 MNHEY and CDR2 SMNVEV (reference sequence). CDR3 amino acids: CASSSQWGAQETQYF. The CDR3 DNA reads TGTGCCAGCAGTTCGCAATGGGGCGCTCAGGAGACCCAGTACTTC.

The chain has TRBV20-1 and TRBJ2-5; 7 bases are shared with TRBD2. The CDR3 length is 13 residues. Looked up from germline, CDR1 is DFQATT and CDR2 is SNEGSKA (reference sequence). Trimming at V came to 4 bases and at J to 4 bases, leaving 6 bases not matched to a gene. The CDR3: CSATPLARETQYF. The CDR3 DNA reads as TGCAGTGCTACACCACTAGCGAGAGAGACCCAGTACTTC.

About this clonotype itself: A much larger clone differs from this one at a single base, so this may be a read error. The CDR3 ends on some other residue instead of the conserved phenylalanine or tryptophan, so this is likely a read error. The chain is built from TRBV27 and TRBJ2-5; the D is unclear. The CDR3 is made up of 14 amino acids. V was clipped by 6 bases and J by 7 bases, with 18 bases between them. CDR1 is MNHEY, CDR2 SMNVEV, per germline (reference sequence). The CDR3 reads CASSLDGSPRTQYC. CDR3 in DNA: TGTGCCAGCAGCCTGGACGGTTCACCTCGGACCCAGTACTGC.

Concerning this clonotype: This may stem from a read error, because a much larger clone lies one nucleotide away. The chain joins TRBV20-1 to TRBJ1-2; possible D gene TRBD1, 5 bases. The V gene's germline CDR1 is DFQATT and CDR2 SNEGSKA (reference sequence). This CDR3 has 12 residues. Trimming took 4 bases from V and 5 from J, leaving 11 bases between them. This chain's CDR3 is CSANKWGYGYTF. DNA of the CDR3: TGCAGTGCTAATAAGTGGGGGTATGGCTACACCTTC.

This clonotype was counted many times. The chain has TRBV28 and TRBJ2-1, with D uncertain. V was clipped by 1 base and J by 15 bases, with 10 bases between them. CDR1 is MDHEN and CDR2 is SYDVKM in the germline V gene. The CDR3 sequence is 11 residues long. The CDR3: CASSLYPRLFF. The CDR3 DNA follows: TGTGCCAGCAGTTTATACCCCCGGCTGTTCTTC.

Remarks on this clonotype: A read error may explain this, as a much larger clone is one base away. J is TRBJ1-5 and V is TRBV28; D ambiguous. The CDR3 is made up of 13 amino acids. Germline V gene lookup returns CDR1 MDHEN and CDR2 SYDVKM. The CDR3 DNA reads as TGTGCCAGCACCCTTATTGGGAATCAGACCCAGCATTTT. This sequence encodes CASTLIGNQTQHF.

The CDR3 DNA follows: TGTGCCAGCACGATTGGACAGGGAGCCACAGATACGCAGTATTTT. Protein: CASTIGQGATDTQYF. The V gene is TRBV28, the J gene TRBJ2-3; the match to TRBD1 covers 8 bases. With V trimmed by 7 bases and J by 2 bases, 8 bases remained unmatched. The germline V gene has CDR1 MDHEN and CDR2 SYDVKM. The CDR3 is made up of 15 amino acids.

This clonotype appeared a single time. The chain has TRBV6-1 and TRBJ2-5; either TRBD1 or TRBD2 may fit D (5 bases each). CDR3 length equals 14 residues. The ends were cut back, 8 bases at V and 3 bases at J, with 16 bases in the middle. The germline V gene encodes CDR1 MNHNS and CDR2 SASEGT. The CDR3 region is CASGPGTTKETQYF. The CDR3 DNA sequence: TGTGCCAGCGGGCCCGGGACGACGAAAGAGACCCAGTACTTC.

DNA for the CDR3: TGCGCCAGCAGCCAAGTTGGCAGGGCGGACTATGGCTACACCTTC. Its translation: CASSQVGRADYGYTF. This chain connects TRBV4-1 to TRBJ1-2; maybe TRBD1 (5 bases). Germline values: CDR1 MGHRA, CDR2 YSYEKL. The V and J ends lost 1 base and 3 bases respectively, with 12 bases between them. The CDR3 contains 15 residues.